A selection of T cell receptor beta chains follows, all from one sample in a study of shared clonotypes between healthy human individuals. The method was immunoSEQ multiplex PCR; TCRdb's version includes in-frame clones alone and lacks a portion of them. The data hold millions of clones, with about 95% observed a single time. Input material: naive CD8+ T cells sorted from blood. These receptor sequences come from a young man in good health. Each CDR3 is given with its conserved first and last residue. D genes are given only for firm matches. Rows may omit the clone size; those that give it use once, few, many or a size class.

j_call | d_call | v_call | clone_size | cdr3_nt | cdr3_aa
TRBJ2-3 | NA | TRBV19 | NA | TGTGCCAGTAGTATAAGCCCCGAGGACACAGATACGCAGTATTTT | CASSISPEDTDTQYF
TRBJ1-5 | NA | TRBV7-8 | NA | TGTGCCAGCAGCCCGCTTGATCAGCCCCAGCATTTT | CASSPLDQPQHF
TRBJ1-2 | NA | TRBV19 | NA | TGTGCCAGTAGTATAACAGTTTTCTCTGGCTACACCTTC | CASSITVFSGYTF
TRBJ2-2 | NA | TRBV10-1 | NA | TGCGCCAGCAGTGAAGGGGGGACTGGCGCCGGGGAGCTGTTTTTT | CASSEGGTGAGELFF
TRBJ2-7 | NA | TRBV7-9 | NA | TGTGCCAGCAGCTCCAACCGAGGGGGGGACAGATCCTACGAGCAGTACTTC | CASSSNRGGDRSYEQYF
TRBJ2-7 | TRBD2 | TRBV7-2 | NA | TGTGCCAGCAGCTTTGGCGGACTAGCGGGAGCCTACGAGCAGTACTTC | CASSFGGLAGAYEQYF
TRBJ2-3 | NA | TRBV6-5 | once | TGTGCCAGCAGTTACGACTGGGAGGGCACAGATACGCAGTATTTT | CASSYDWEGTDTQYF
TRBJ1-2 | NA | TRBV19 | NA | TGTGCCAGTAGTATAGATCTCGAGGACTATGGCTACACCTTC | CASSIDLEDYGYTF
TRBJ1-2 | NA | TRBV4-1 | NA | TGCGCCAGCAGCCAAGTCGGTCAGTTCTATGGCTACACCTTC | CASSQVGQFYGYTF
TRBJ1-2 | NA | TRBV15 | NA | TGTGCCACCAGCCGGGGTTCTGACTATGGCTACACCTTC | CATSRGSDYGYTF
TRBJ2-4 | NA | TRBV7-9 | NA | TGTGCCAGCAACCCCGGGACGGGGTTAGCCAAAAACATTCAGTACTTC | CASNPGTGLAKNIQYF
TRBJ1-1 | TRBD1 | TRBV18 | NA | TGTGCCAGCTCACCACCTACAGGGGGTGGAGGCACTGAAGCTTTCTTT | CASSPPTGGGGTEAFF
TRBJ1-2 | NA | TRBV5-4 | NA | TGTGCCAGCAGCTTGGCCGAAACTGGCTACACCTTC | CASSLAETGYTF
TRBJ1-1 | NA | TRBV7-2 | NA | TGTGCCAGCAGGTGGAACACTGAAGCTTTCTTT | CASRWNTEAFF
TRBJ1-1 | NA | TRBV30 | NA | TGTGCCTGGAGTGAAAGACAAAAGAACACTGAAGCTTTCTTT | CAWSERQKNTEAFF
TRBJ1-2 | TRBD1 | TRBV11-2 | NA | TGTGCCAGCAGCCCCCAGACAGGGCTTGGCTACACCTTC | CASSPQTGLGYTF
TRBJ2-5 | NA | TRBV7-9 | NA | TGTGCCAGCAGCCGAGGACAAGCCTGGGAGACCCAGTACTTC | CASSRGQAWETQYF
TRBJ2-7 | TRBD1 | TRBV27 | NA | TGTGCCAGCAGTGTCAGACAGGGCTACGAGCAGTACTTC | CASSVRQGYEQYF
TRBJ2-7 | NA | TRBV5-1 | NA | TGCGCCAGCAGCTTGGCCTCTAGCGCCGCCTACGAGCAGTACTTC | CASSLASSAAYEQYF
TRBJ2-5 | NA | TRBV11-2 | NA | TGTGCCAGCAGCTTGCCATACCAAGAGACCCAGTACTTC | CASSLPYQETQYF
TRBJ1-4 | TRBD1 | TRBV4-1 | once | TGCGCCAGCAGCCAAGATGGGGACAGGGGGTTTGAAAAACTGTTTTTT | CASSQDGDRGFEKLFF
TRBJ2-7 | NA | TRBV27 | NA | TGTGCCAGCAGTTTCCGGGGGGCTACCTACGAGCAGTACTTC | CASSFRGATYEQYF
TRBJ2-7 | NA | TRBV11-2 | NA | TGTGCCAGCAAAGGTCCTCGATCGCTTTACGAGCAGTACTTC | CASKGPRSLYEQYF
TRBJ2-2 | NA | TRBV29-1 | NA | TGCAGCGTTGCCGGATGGGGGTTGGTCGGGGAGCTGTTTTTT | CSVAGWGLVGELFF
TRBJ2-1 | TRBD2 | TRBV7-6 | NA | TGTGCCAGCAGCTCTAGCGGGGGGGCCGCCAATGAGCAGTTCTTC | CASSSSGGAANEQFF
TRBJ1-2 | TRBD1 | TRBV19 | once | TGTGCCAGTAGTACGACGTTCCGGGACAGGGTAGACTATGGCTACACCTTC | CASSTTFRDRVDYGYTF
TRBJ2-1 | TRBD2 | TRBV19 | NA | TGTGCCAGTGCCCGACTAGCGGGAGTCAATGAGCAGTTCTTC | CASARLAGVNEQFF
TRBJ2-1 | TRBD2 | TRBV2 | NA | TGTGCCAGCAGTAAATCGTTAGCGGGAGAGGATTTCAATGAGCAGTTCTTC | CASSKSLAGEDFNEQFF
TRBJ2-7 | TRBD2 | TRBV14 | once | TGTGCCAGCAGCCAAGCAACCCCACTAGCGGAGGGGGAAACCTACGAGCAGTACTTC | CASSQATPLAEGETYEQYF
TRBJ2-7 | NA | TRBV12-5 | NA | TGTGCTAGTGGTTCTCCTCCCTGGGGAGAGCAGTACTTC | CASGSPPWGEQYF
TRBJ2-3 | NA | TRBV4-3 | NA | TGCGCCAGCAGCCAAGACGGGCTAGCGAGAGACGATACGCAGTATTTT | CASSQDGLARDDTQYF
TRBJ2-3 | TRBD1 | TRBV5-1 | NA | TGCGCCAGCAGCTTGGCAACAGGGGGCACAGATACGCAGTATTTT | CASSLATGGTDTQYF
TRBJ2-7 | NA | TRBV10-1 | once | TGCGCCAGCAGTAACGACAGAATCACCTCCTACGAGCAGTACTTC | CASSNDRITSYEQYF
TRBJ2-7 | NA | TRBV7-9 | NA | TGTGCCAGCAGCTTGGGATCAGGGACCCCATTCTCCTACGAGCAGTACTTC | CASSLGSGTPFSYEQYF
TRBJ1-1 | TRBD1 | TRBV13 | NA | TGTGCCAGCAGCCGGGAGACAGGGATTCAAGCTTTCTTT | CASSRETGIQAFF
TRBJ1-4 | NA | TRBV10-3 | NA | TGTGCCATCAGTTCGAACCCCCGGGGCTCGAATGAAAAACTGTTTTTT | CAISSNPRGSNEKLFF
TRBJ2-7 | NA | TRBV5-6 | NA | TGTGCCAGCAGCTTGTTAGAGGGGAGAGGTGGGCACGAGCAGTACTTC | CASSLLEGRGGHEQYF
TRBJ2-7 | NA | TRBV30 | NA | TGTGCCTGGAGTGAGGGGGGGCTCTCCTACGAGCAGTACTTC | CAWSEGGLSYEQYF
TRBJ2-7 | NA | TRBV4-3 | NA | TGCGCCAGCAGCCAAGCCCCCCTCACAGGGAACGAGCAGTACTTC | CASSQAPLTGNEQYF
TRBJ2-7 | NA | TRBV9 | NA | TGTGCCAGCAGCGTAGAGGACAGCGTCTACGAGCAGTACTTC | CASSVEDSVYEQYF
TRBJ1-1 | NA | TRBV7-9 | NA | TGTGCCAGCAGCTTGGACAACACTGAAGCTTTCTTT | CASSLDNTEAFF
TRBJ2-2 | NA | TRBV7-3 | NA | TGTGCCAGCAGCTTAACTGGTGGTGGCACCGGGGAGCTGTTTTTT | CASSLTGGGTGELFF
TRBJ2-7 | TRBD1 | TRBV30 | NA | TGTGCCTGGAGTGGGACAGGGAAGGGCTCCGAGCAGTACTTC | CAWSGTGKGSEQYF
TRBJ2-7 | NA | TRBV5-4 | NA | TGTGCCAGCAGCCCTGGGGGCTCCTACGAGCAGTACTTC | CASSPGGSYEQYF
TRBJ2-5 | NA | TRBV7-3 | NA | TGTGCCAGCAGCCCGAGTGGGGGCTGGGAGACCCAGTACTTC | CASSPSGGWETQYF
TRBJ1-3 | NA | TRBV28 | NA | TGTGCCAGCACCCGCCCGTGGGCTGGAAACACCATATATTTT | CASTRPWAGNTIYF
TRBJ1-1 | TRBD1 | TRBV2 | NA | TGTGCCAGCAGGGGGACAGGAGTCACTATGAACACTGAAGCTTTCTTT | CASRGTGVTMNTEAFF
TRBJ2-1 | TRBD2 | TRBV11-2 | NA | TGTGCCAGCAGCATGGGGACTAGCGGGAGGGTCTGGGGTGAGCAGTTCTTC | CASSMGTSGRVWGEQFF
TRBJ1-3 | NA | TRBV4-3 | NA | TGCGCCAGCAGCCAAGTGTGGCTGGGGGCGACTGGAAACACCATATATTTT | CASSQVWLGATGNTIYF
TRBJ1-5 | TRBD1 | TRBV7-9 | NA | TGTGCCAGCAGCGCTGGGACAGACGTAGATCAGCCCCAGCATTTT | CASSAGTDVDQPQHF
TRBJ2-7 | NA | TRBV10-2 | NA | TGCGCCAGCACCGGGATGGTTGAGCAGTACTTC | CASTGMVEQYF
TRBJ2-7 | TRBD1 | TRBV28 | NA | TGTGCCAGCAGTTTTTTGGGGACAGGGACATACGAGCAGTACTTC | CASSFLGTGTYEQYF
TRBJ2-7 | NA | TRBV7-9 | NA | TGTGCCAGCAGCCCTCCCGTGGGGGAGGGGGCTCACGAGCAGTACTTC | CASSPPVGEGAHEQYF
TRBJ1-2 | NA | TRBV5-1 | NA | TGCGCCAGCAGCTTGGCCGGGGTTCTTGATGGCTACACCTTC | CASSLAGVLDGYTF
TRBJ1-4 | NA | TRBV10-2 | NA | TGCGCCAGCTTGGGGGAAAAACTGTTTTTT | CASLGEKLFF